The 30 T cell receptor beta chains below all came from one sample that was sequenced in a study of human T cells and chemical hapten exposure. The time point here: healthy volunteer bleed at 2 weeks. Total RNA extraction was carried out from unfractionated whole blood. MiXCR, run by TCRdb on the RACE reads, gives a single entry per CDR3 protein. This sample has more than 70,000 distinct CDR3 sequences; about 8.8% occur once, and the top ten carry approximately 2.8%. The sequenced sample consisted of whole blood. These receptors all stem from a female donor in good health. Some clones in this sample may be carry-over from other donors' samples.

This clonotype was seen many times. This chain joins TRBV5-1 and TRBJ1-1; D is possibly TRBD1 (5 bases). Trimming removed 6 bases at V and 1 base at J, with 10 bases between. This CDR3 comprises 13 residues. The germline CDR1 and CDR2 sequences are SGHRS and YFSETQ. The CDR3 sequence is CASIEQGNTEAFF. CDR3 DNA: TGCGCCAGCATAGAGCAGGGGAACACTGAAGCTTTCTTT.

The J gene is TRBJ2-7, the V gene TRBV29-1, with D perhaps TRBD2 (6 bases). This CDR3 is built from 14 residues. V was trimmed by 4 bases and J by 3 bases, leaving 16 bases between them. Germline V lookup: CDR1 SQVTM, CDR2 ANQGSEA. This chain's CDR3 is CSVGPEGLYYEQYF. The CDR3 DNA reads as TGCAGCGTTGGCCCGGAGGGCCTTTACTACGAGCAGTACTTC.

This clonotype was counted between two and nine times. This chain joins TRBV28 and TRBJ1-1; 7 bases are a match to TRBD1. Germline CDR1 is MDHEN and CDR2 is SYDVKM. The J segment lost 8 bases and the V segment lost 5 bases, leaving 11 bases of the junction unmatched. There are 14 residues in the CDR3. The CDR3 loop is CASSQTGSKREAFF. DNA for the CDR3: TGTGCCAGCAGTCAGACAGGGAGTAAGAGGGAAGCTTTCTTT.

The chain combines TRBV9 with TRBJ2-1, with D uncertain. From germline, CDR1 is SGDLS and CDR2 YYNGEE. This CDR3 is built from 14 residues. The V and J ends lost 0 bases and 9 bases respectively, with 13 bases between them. CDR3 coding DNA: TGTGCCAGCAGCGTAGATCTTGGACGGCCTGAGCAGTTCTTC. Translating gives CASSVDLGRPEQFF.

V gene TRBV4-3 combines with J gene TRBJ2-3, with TRBD2 as a possible D gene (6 bases). Per germline, CDR1 LGHNA and CDR2 YSLEER. CDR3 size: 16 residues. Trimming removed 0 bases from V and 6 bases from J, with 16 bases in between. Here the CDR3 DNA reads TGCGCCAGCAGCCAAGATTCCACAGGAGGAGGGGATACGCAGTATTTT. This gives the protein CASSQDSTGGGDTQYF.

In this sample, this clonotype turned up many times. J is TRBJ1-3 and V is TRBV2, with TRBD1 matching 9 bases. Per the germline V gene, CDR1 is SNHLY and CDR2 is FYNNEI. V trimming: 5 bases; J trimming: 4 bases; junction bases outside the gene matches: 12. The CDR3 has 17 residues. The CDR3 DNA reads as TGTGCCAGCAGTTACTTAAGGACAGGGGAAACGGGAAACACCATATATTTT. This codes for CASSYLRTGETGNTIYF.

This clonotype was seen at least ten times. The chain joins TRBV20-1 to TRBJ2-3; maybe TRBD2 (7 bases). Germline V gene data show CDR1 as DFQATT and CDR2 as SNEGSKA (reference sequence). CDR3 length equals 16 residues. V was pared by 6 bases and J by 2 bases, with 21 bases between. The CDR3 bases are TGCAGTGCCAAGAACCCCTACCGGGGGGCCACAGATACGCAGTATTTT. Translated: CSAKNPYRGATDTQYF.

This clonotype was found a few times. The chain joins TRBV28 to TRBJ2-3; the D is unclear. Germline CDR1 reads MDHEN; CDR2 reads SYDVKM. This CDR3 spans 16 amino acids. The V and J ends lost 5 bases and 2 bases respectively, with 17 bases between them. This CDR3 reads CASSQPLVRTTDTQYF. Here the CDR3 DNA reads TGTGCCAGCAGTCAACCGCTAGTCCGAACCACAGATACGCAGTATTTT.

The rearrangement joins TRBV6-6 to TRBJ2-2, with 14 bases lining up with TRBD2. CDR1 MNHNY and CDR2 SVGAGI come from the germline V gene (reference sequence). The CDR3 is 18 amino acids. After removal of 4 bases from V and 5 bases from J, the junction contained 9 bases not matched to a gene. Written as DNA, the CDR3 is TGTGCCAGCAGTTCCCCGGGACTAGCGGGAGACTTAACCGGGGAGCTGTTTTTT. This encodes CASSSPGLAGDLTGELFF.

This clonotype was observed a handful of times. The chain employs TRBV12-3 or TRBV12-4 and TRBJ1-5; TRBD1 matches at 9 bases. This CDR3 comprises 14 residues. Trimming removed 4 bases from V and 3 bases from J; junction bases left unmatched: 1. The CDR3 DNA follows: TGTGCCAGCAGTTGGACAGGGGACAATCAGCCCCAGCATTTT. Translated: CASSWTGDNQPQHF.

The chain employs TRBV19 and TRBJ1-4, with D possibly being TRBD1 (6 bases). There are 14 residues in the CDR3. With 8 bases removed from V and 2 bases from J, the gap between germline ends came to 12 bases. Germline CDR1 reads LNHDA; CDR2 reads SQIVND (reference sequence). CDR3 protein: CASGEQGTNEKLFF. The CDR3 DNA reads TGTGCCAGTGGGGAACAGGGTACTAATGAAAAACTGTTTTTT.

This clonotype has ten or more counts. The chain has TRBV12-5 and TRBJ1-5; D uncertain. The CDR3 consists of 12 residues. The V gene lost 5 bases and the J gene lost 6 bases, with 8 bases spanning the gap. From germline, CDR1 is LGHNT and CDR2 FRNRAP. This CDR3 is CASGGVSQPQHF. CDR3 bases: TGTGCTAGTGGTGGGGTCAGTCAGCCCCAGCATTTT. Based on the CDR3 plus reference TRBV12-5 and TRBJ1-5, the full variable domain is DARVTQTPRHKVTEMGQEVTMRCQPILGHNTVFWYRQTMMQGLELLAYFRNRAPLDDSGMPKDRFSAEMPDATLATLKIQPSEPRDSAVYFCASGGVSQPQHFGDGTRLSIL.

This clonotype was seen more than once but under ten times. CDR3 protein: CASSQEGMDGYTF. The CDR3 region has the DNA TGTGCCAGCAGCCAAGAAGGGATGGATGGCTACACCTTC. The rearrangement links TRBV3-1 to TRBJ1-2; no firm D call. The germline V gene encodes CDR1 LGHDT and CDR2 YNNKEL (reference sequence). There are 13 residues in the CDR3. Trimming pared 0 bases from V and 6 bases from J, leaving 8 bases between.

This clonotype was counted only a few times. This chain uses TRBV14 with TRBJ1-5; D gene uncertain. Per germline, CDR1 SGHDN and CDR2 FVKESK. The CDR3 has 15 amino acids. The germline V and J ends were trimmed by 10 bases and 1 base, with 17 bases remaining between them. The CDR3 here is CAKTPCWSSNQPQHF. The CDR3 DNA reads TGTGCCAAAACCCCGTGCTGGTCAAGCAATCAGCCCCAGCATTTT.

This clonotype has at least ten counts. V usage is TRBV20-1 and J usage is TRBJ2-3; TRBD2 is a possible D gene (5 bases). V dropped 3 bases and J dropped 1 base, with 11 bases sitting between them. The germline CDR1 and CDR2 sequences are DFQATT and SNEGSKA (reference sequence). This CDR3 comprises 14 residues. CDR3 loop: CSASSGRGTDTQYF. CDR3 DNA sequence: TGCAGTGCTAGCTCGGGGAGAGGCACAGATACGCAGTATTTT.

In its sample, this clonotype was seen a few times. The chain carries TRBV20-1 and TRBJ2-3; 13 bases are a match to TRBD2. The junction had 10 bases not matched to a gene; V was cut back by 4 bases and J by 3 bases. CDR3 length equals 17 residues. Germline-derived CDR1 and CDR2 are DFQATT and SNEGSKA (reference sequence). The CDR3 region is CSATPRTSGSITDTQYF. DNA of the CDR3: TGCAGTGCTACTCCCCGGACTAGCGGGAGTATAACAGATACGCAGTATTTT.

The chain's CDR3 is CASSPRPSSSGNTIYF. CDR3 nucleotide sequence: TGTGCCAGCAGTCCCCGACCGAGTAGCTCTGGAAACACCATATATTTT. The chain employs TRBV27 and TRBJ1-3, with D unresolved. This CDR3 is 16 amino acids long. V was cut by 5 bases and J by 0 bases, with 14 bases left in between. The germline gives CDR1 MNHEY, CDR2 SMNVEV (reference sequence).

The chain links TRBV7-3 to TRBJ2-3, with no clear D. Trimming pared 0 bases from V and 2 bases from J, leaving 9 bases between. Per germline, CDR1 SGHTA and CDR2 FQGTGA. CDR3 length: 15 residues. CDR3 residues: CASSLTALSTDTQYF. For the CDR3, the DNA is TGTGCCAGCAGCTTAACAGCTCTCTCCACAGATACGCAGTATTTT.

The gene calls are TRBV12-3 or TRBV12-4 and TRBJ2-2; D gene uncertain. The CDR3 is 18 amino acids. V was pared by 5 bases and J by 7 bases, with 26 bases between. The CDR3 bases are TGTGCCAGCAGTGTTAACCACCCGGACGGACCTCTAGGCGGGGAGCTGTTTTTT. Translation gives CASSVNHPDGPLGGELFF.

The chain is built from TRBV7-3 and TRBJ2-5; the D gene could be TRBD1 or TRBD2 (5 bases each). The V and J ends lost 5 bases and 0 bases respectively, with 13 bases between them. The CDR3 is 15 amino acids. Looked up from germline, CDR1 is SGHTA and CDR2 is FQGTGA. The CDR3 reads CASSRPGTHQETQYF. The DNA for the CDR3 is TGTGCCAGCAGCCGCCCCGGGACCCACCAAGAGACCCAGTACTTC.

As to this clonotype: The junction shows a germline mismatch at one end, possibly a read error. This rearrangement joins TRBV7-6 to TRBJ2-3; 10 nucleotides match TRBD1. CDR1 is SGHVS, CDR2 FNYEAQ, per germline. The CDR3 length is 14 residues. The CDR3 protein is CANSTGQGLDTQYF. The CDR3 DNA follows: TGTGCCAACAGCACGGGACAGGGGTTAGATACGCAGTATTTT.

The gene calls are TRBV12-3 or TRBV12-4 and TRBJ2-2; 7 bases are a match to TRBD1. The J segment lost 1 base and the V segment lost 4 bases, leaving 0 bases of the junction unmatched. The CDR3 has 14 residues. Written as DNA, the CDR3 is TGTGCCAGCAGTTGGGACAGGAACACCGGGGAGCTGTTTTTT. Translated, it gives CASSWDRNTGELFF.

This clonotype has a handful of counts. The chain carries TRBV5-4 and TRBJ2-1; 10 nucleotides agree with TRBD2. The CDR3 loop spans 16 amino acids. In germline, CDR1 is SGHNT, CDR2 YYREEE (reference sequence). V lost 1 base to trimming and J lost 7 bases; unmatched junction nucleotides: 8. The CDR3, as DNA: TGTGCCAGCAGCTTGTTACAAGCGGGAGGGAAAAATGAGCAGTTCTTC. It encodes CASSLLQAGGKNEQFF.

The V and J genes are TRBV15 and TRBJ2-3, with D perhaps matching TRBD2 (7 bases). CDR1 is LNHNV and CDR2 is YYDKDF in the germline V gene (reference sequence). This CDR3 region has 17 residues. Trimming took off 0 bases at V and 7 bases at J, with 20 bases between the two ends. The chain's CDR3 is CATSRDLQGGKKNTQYF. The CDR3 DNA reads TGTGCCACCAGCAGAGATCTACAGGGAGGGAAGAAAAATACGCAGTATTTT.

The genes are TRBV29-1 and TRBJ1-2; weak D call: TRBD1 (6 bases). CDR1 and CDR2 from the germline V gene are SQVTM and ANQGSEA. The CDR3 runs 19 residues. With 1 base removed from V and 0 bases from J, the gap between germline ends came to 24 bases. CDR3 nucleotides: TGCAGCGTTGAAGGAGGGGGGGCGTCCAATCTCGGATCTAACTATGGCTACACCTTC. It yields the protein CSVEGGGASNLGSNYGYTF.

This clonotype has just a few counts. V usage is TRBV12-3 or TRBV12-4 and J usage is TRBJ2-1; D call uncertain. The CDR3 is made up of 14 amino acids. Trimming took 7 bases from V and 6 from J, leaving 16 bases between them. CDR3 region: CASTFWVRINEQFF. The CDR3 DNA follows: TGTGCCAGCACTTTTTGGGTGCGAATCAATGAGCAGTTCTTC.

This chain connects TRBV12-3 or TRBV12-4 to TRBJ2-1; D ambiguous. V lost 2 bases and J 8 bases, leaving 4 bases between the germline ends. CDR3 size: 11 residues. CDR3 residues: CASSLRDEQFF. CDR3 nucleotide sequence: TGTGCCAGCAGTTTAAGGGATGAGCAGTTCTTC.

This clonotype turned up a few times. The chain uses TRBV18 and TRBJ1-1; D is undetermined. This CDR3 is built from 13 residues. The V end was cut by 6 bases, the J end by 0 bases, with 8 bases between. Per the germline V gene, CDR1 is KGHSH and CDR2 is LQKENI. This CDR3 reads CASSGYVNTEAFF. In nucleotides, the CDR3 is TGTGCCAGCTCGGGCTACGTGAACACTGAAGCTTTCTTT. The full variable domain, in which reference TRBV18 and TRBJ1-1 provide the parts outside the CDR3, is NAGVMQNPRHLVRRRGQEARLRCSPMKGHSHVYWYRQLPEEGLKFMVYLQKENIIDESGMPKERFSAEFPKEGPSILRIQQVVRGDSAAYFCASSGYVNTEAFFGQGTRLTVV.

This clonotype occurred a few times. The genes are TRBV7-6 and TRBJ2-7; TRBD1 agrees at 8 bases. The germline CDR1 and CDR2 sequences are SGHVS and FNYEAQ. This CDR3 has 16 residues. V lost 5 bases and J lost 3; bases outside the gene matches: 12. The CDR3: CASSPIRGPGYYEQYF. In nucleotides, the CDR3 is TGTGCCAGCAGCCCAATCAGGGGGCCGGGGTACTACGAGCAGTACTTC.

This rearrangement joins TRBV7-3 to TRBJ2-2; D is ambiguous. This CDR3 contains 15 residues. V was pared by 0 bases and J by 3 bases, with 8 bases between. Germline CDR1 SGHTA, CDR2 FQGTGA. CDR3 residues: CASSLTTVDTGELFF. Here the CDR3 DNA reads TGTGCCAGCAGCTTAACCACCGTGGACACCGGGGAGCTGTTTTTT. Full variable domain (rest looked up from reference TRBV7-3 and TRBJ2-2): GAGVSQTPSNKVTEKGKYVELRCDPISGHTALYWYRQSLGQGPEFLIYFQGTGAADDSGLPNDRFFAVRPEGSVSTLKIQRTERGDSAVYLCASSLTTVDTGELFFGEGSRLTVL.